Presented here are 32 T cell receptor beta chains from one specimen sequenced in a study of blood T cells in healthy people across ages. Alongside a J-beta primer mix, a sample-barcoded 5' primer served in a second PCR lasting 7 to 11 cycles. TCRdb itself ran the 5' RACE reads through MiXCR, one entry per CDR3 protein. This table holds around 1,600,000 distinct CDR3 sequences, 35% to 45% found once. Material for sequencing was blood. These receptors originate from a woman aged 18-29 years in good health.

This clonotype was recorded at least ten times. In nucleotides, the CDR3 is TGCAGCGTGGAATTAGACGGAGATACGCAGTATTTT. It is translated as CSVELDGDTQYF. V is TRBV29-1 and J is TRBJ2-3; D gene ambiguous. This CDR3 is built from 12 residues. Germline values: CDR1 SQVTM, CDR2 ANQGSEA. V lost 6 bases and J 5 bases, leaving 12 bases between the germline ends.

A remark on this clonotype: A much larger clone differs by one base, so this may be a read error. The chain recombines TRBV7-7 with TRBJ2-4; D gene unclear. The DNA end is more similar to TRBJ2-5, so the J call may be wrong. The CDR3 consists of 12 residues. CDR1 is SSHAT and CDR2 is FNYEAQ in the germline V gene (reference sequence). The DNA for the CDR3 is TGTGCTGGCAGTTCGGTGGGGGAGACCCAGTACTTC. Its protein product is CAGSSVGETQYF.

The table lists this clonotype with a few counts. V is TRBV14 and J is TRBJ1-2; D gene unclear. CDR1 is SGHDN and CDR2 is FVKESK in the germline V gene. CDR3 length equals 15 residues. Trimming stripped 4 bases from V and 4 bases from J, with 16 bases between. The DNA of the CDR3 is TGTGCCAGCAGCCCGCCCTCTGGTACCTTCTATGGCTACACCTTC. It yields the protein CASSPPSGTFYGYTF.

This clonotype was seen a single time. A much bigger clone sits one base away, suggesting this may be a read error. J is TRBJ2-3 and V is TRBV2; a weak D match, TRBD2 (6 bases). Germline V gene data show CDR1 as SNHLY and CDR2 as FYNNEI. The CDR3 extends over 16 amino acids. The CDR3 loop reads CAGSLQARGSTDTQYF. The CDR3 region has the DNA TGTGCCGGCAGTCTACAAGCCCGGGGGTCCACAGATACGCAGTATTTT.

The genes are TRBV18 and TRBJ2-7; 13 bases match TRBD2. Trimming cost V 2 bases and J 4 bases; bases outside gene matches: 11. The CDR3 loop spans 18 amino acids. Germline V gene data show CDR1 as KGHSH and CDR2 as LQKENI. The CDR3, as DNA: TGTGCCAGCTCACCAGGGATCGGACTAGCGGGAGATTGGTACGAGCAGTACTTC. Protein: CASSPGIGLAGDWYEQYF.

This clonotype has only a few counts. This sequence joins TRBV29-1 and TRBJ2-5, with TRBD1 identical over 8 bases. The CDR3 spans 13 residues. From germline, CDR1 is SQVTM and CDR2 ANQGSEA. The V and J ends lost 7 bases and 5 bases, in that order; junction bases with no gene match: 9. The chain's CDR3 is CSGGDRGMETQYF. The CDR3 DNA sequence: TGCAGCGGAGGCGACAGGGGTATGGAGACCCAGTACTTC.

This clonotype was seen a few times. The CDR3 region has the DNA TGTGCCATCAGTGGCAGGGGGCATGGCTACACCTTC. This codes for CAISGRGHGYTF. This chain joins TRBV10-3 and TRBJ1-2; 8 bases are shared with TRBD1. V gave up 4 bases and J gave up 6 bases; unmatched junction bases: 1. Germline loops: CDR1 ENHRY, CDR2 SYGVKD. The CDR3 is 12 residues long.

In this sample, this clonotype turned up a few times. The chain employs TRBV9 and TRBJ1-2; TRBD1 agrees at 10 bases. V was clipped by 4 bases and J by 7 bases; unmatched bases: 19. The germline V gene has CDR1 SGDLS and CDR2 YYNGEE. This CDR3 contains 18 residues. The CDR3: CASSFSTGTGDERGGYTF. The CDR3 DNA reads TGTGCCAGCAGCTTCTCAACCGGGACAGGGGACGAAAGGGGTGGCTACACCTTC.

The rearrangement links TRBV27 to TRBJ2-5; D is uncertain. The CDR3 contains 12 residues. CDR1 and CDR2 from the germline V gene are MNHEY and SMNVEV (reference sequence). V lost 4 bases to trimming and J lost 11 bases, with 14 bases between them. DNA of the CDR3: TGTGCCAGCAGTTCCCTTATCCATGAGCAGTACTTC. Translating it yields CASSSLIHEQYF.

With regard to this clonotype: A read error may be the cause here, since a much bigger clone is one base away. J is TRBJ2-5 and V is TRBV29-1; D remains ambiguous. The CDR3 has 11 residues. Germline CDR1 and CDR2: SQVTM and ANQGSEA. The CDR3 reads CSCNDQETQYF. CDR3 bases: TGCAGTTGTAACGACCAAGAGACCCAGTACTTC.

The genes are TRBV2 and TRBJ1-2; 8 nucleotides match TRBD1. Germline values: CDR1 SNHLY, CDR2 FYNNEI. V dropped 6 bases and J dropped 4; count of bases not matched to a gene: 4. The CDR3 length is 13 residues. This CDR3 is CASRQGEAYGYTF. CDR3 sequence (DNA): TGTGCCAGCAGACAGGGGGAGGCCTATGGCTACACCTTC.

The rearrangement uses TRBV12-3 or TRBV12-4 and TRBJ2-1, with D hard to call. The germline V and J ends were trimmed by 3 bases and 8 bases, with 11 bases remaining between them. The CDR3 is made up of 13 amino acids. The CDR3 loop reads CASSLIGGYEQFF. The CDR3 coding sequence is TGTGCCAGCAGTTTGATAGGCGGCTATGAGCAGTTCTTC.

J is TRBJ2-1 and V is TRBV29-1, with D uncertain. The germline CDR1 and CDR2 sequences are SQVTM and ANQGSEA. The CDR3 has 14 amino acids. Trimming left V 6 bases short and J 0 bases short, with 12 bases between. The CDR3 nucleotides read TGCAGCGTACGCGACTCGATCTCCTACAATGAGCAGTTCTTC. Protein: CSVRDSISYNEQFF.

The chain links TRBV7-9 to TRBJ1-2, with 9 bases aligning to TRBD1. The CDR3 loop spans 15 amino acids. Germline trimming cut 4 bases from V and 4 bases from J; bases unmatched to any gene: 7. The germline V gene encodes CDR1 SEHNR and CDR2 FQNEAQ (reference sequence). The CDR3 loop is CASSSGDRAIYGYTF. CDR3 nucleotides: TGTGCCAGCAGCTCTGGGGACAGGGCAATCTATGGCTACACCTTC.

This sequence joins TRBV2 and TRBJ1-5, with D perhaps TRBD1 (5 bases). Trimming shortened V by 0 bases and J by 4 bases, and 13 bases separated the two germline ends. The germline CDR1 and CDR2 sequences are SNHLY and FYNNEI. The CDR3 spans 16 residues. The CDR3 reads CASSEAGWRGNQPQHF. CDR3 in DNA: TGTGCCAGCAGTGAAGCCGGGTGGAGGGGAAATCAGCCCCAGCATTTT.

This clonotype has at least ten counts. The rearrangement joins TRBV7-2 to TRBJ2-3, with no clear D. V gave up 5 bases and J gave up 0 bases, with 9 bases separating them. This CDR3 region has 14 residues. CDR1 SGHTA and CDR2 FQGNSA come from the germline V gene. The CDR3 reads CASSPTPSTDTQYF. The CDR3 coding sequence is TGTGCCAGCAGCCCGACTCCTAGCACAGATACGCAGTATTTT.

The rearrangement uses TRBV4-1 and TRBJ2-5, with a possible D match to TRBD2 (5 bases). CDR1 and CDR2 (germline): MGHRA, YSYEKL. Trimming cost V 5 bases and J 0 bases, with 16 bases left between them. The CDR3 loop spans 16 amino acids. CDR3 residues: CASSEPGIPNQETQYF. For the CDR3, the DNA is TGCGCCAGCAGCGAACCCGGGATACCAAACCAAGAGACCCAGTACTTC.

A few counts support this clonotype. This rearrangement joins TRBV28 to TRBJ2-5, with 8 bases aligning to TRBD1. Germline trimming cut 5 bases from V and 5 bases from J; bases unmatched to any gene: 7. The CDR3 is 14 amino acids. Germline V gives CDR1 MDHEN, CDR2 SYDVKM. The CDR3 region has the DNA TGTGCCAGCAGTACAATGACAGGGGCCGAGACCCAGTACTTC. Translated, it gives CASSTMTGAETQYF.

This clonotype was picked up a small number of times. The rearrangement uses TRBV20-1 and TRBJ2-3, with a tentative D call TRBD2 (5 bases). CDR1 is DFQATT and CDR2 is SNEGSKA in the germline V gene (reference sequence). This CDR3 is built from 13 residues. The ends were cut back, 6 bases at V and 0 bases at J, with 10 bases in the middle. The CDR3, as DNA: TGCAGTGCCTCTTGGACTAGCACAGATACGCAGTATTTT. Its protein product is CSASWTSTDTQYF.

There are a few counts of this clonotype. The chain combines TRBV29-1 with TRBJ2-7, with TRBD1 matching over 9 bases. Germline CDR1 and CDR2: SQVTM and ANQGSEA. V lost 6 bases, J lost 8 bases, and 8 bases stayed unmatched. This CDR3 region has 12 residues. The CDR3 is CSVGRQGVQQYF. CDR3 DNA: TGCAGCGTCGGACGACAGGGGGTGCAGCAGTACTTC.

The J gene is TRBJ2-1, the V gene TRBV5-1; TRBD1 aligns across 9 bases. With 3 bases clipped from V and 4 bases from J, the junction kept 14 bases outside the gene matches. The CDR3 has 18 amino acids. Germline lookup yields CDR1 SGHRS and CDR2 YFSETQ. CDR3 nucleotides: TGCGCCAGCAGCTCTGTGGTCTTACAGGGGGCGAGGTACAATGAGCAGTTCTTC. Protein sequence: CASSSVVLQGARYNEQFF.

This clonotype was observed a few times. The rearrangement joins TRBV6-2 or TRBV6-3 to TRBJ2-5; TRBD1 matches 8 bases. The CDR3 consists of 15 residues. V gave up 2 bases and J gave up 3 bases; unmatched junction bases: 5. The germline V gene encodes CDR1 MNHEY and CDR2 SVGEGT. The CDR3 DNA reads as TGTGCCAGCAGTTACAGGACAGGGTTTAAAGAGACCCAGTACTTC. Encoded protein: CASSYRTGFKETQYF.

Here the CDR3 reads CASSRRVREQMETQYF. The CDR3 bases are TGTGCCAGCAGTCGGAGGGTGCGGGAACAGATGGAGACCCAGTACTTC. The V call is TRBV2, the J call TRBJ2-5, with D maybe TRBD2 (6 bases). The CDR3 length is 16 residues. V lost 5 bases and J lost 5, with 21 bases in between. CDR1 is SNHLY and CDR2 is FYNNEI in the germline V gene.

This clonotype was detected a few times. The rearrangement links TRBV10-3 to TRBJ1-1; TRBD1 matches at 8 bases. With 6 bases clipped from V and 0 bases from J, the junction kept 3 bases outside the gene matches. This CDR3 has 14 amino acids. Per germline, CDR1 ENHRY and CDR2 SYGVKD. In nucleotides, the CDR3 is TGTGCCATCAGAGGACAGGGCATGAACACTGAAGCTTTCTTT. Encoded protein: CAIRGQGMNTEAFF.

The table lists this clonotype with a few counts. The gene calls are TRBV29-1 and TRBJ2-3, with 9 bases that match TRBD2. The CDR3 has 14 amino acids. V lost 7 bases, J lost 6 bases, and 11 bases stayed unmatched. Per germline, CDR1 SQVTM and CDR2 ANQGSEA. Here the CDR3 reads CSGCSGGLADTQYF. The DNA of the CDR3 is TGCAGCGGCTGTAGCGGGGGTCTCGCGGATACGCAGTATTTT.

This clonotype was seen a handful of times. This sequence joins TRBV5-1 and TRBJ2-1; D gene ambiguous. The ends were cut back, 0 bases at V and 3 bases at J, with 19 bases in the middle. In germline, CDR1 is SGHRS, CDR2 YFSETQ. CDR3 size: 18 residues. The CDR3 nucleotides are TGCGCCAGCAGCTTGGGTATAGGATACGCGACACTCTACAATGAGCAGTTCTTC. It yields the protein CASSLGIGYATLYNEQFF.

This clonotype was found a few times. This chain uses TRBV20-1 with TRBJ2-3; weak D call: TRBD1 (6 bases). This CDR3 comprises 15 residues. Trimming took off 5 bases at V and 2 bases at J, with 17 bases between the two ends. Germline CDR1 DFQATT, CDR2 SNEGSKA (reference sequence). The CDR3 sequence is CSAGKTGSATDTQYF. The CDR3 bases are TGCAGTGCTGGAAAAACAGGGTCGGCCACAGATACGCAGTATTTT.

This clonotype was counted a few times. The chain carries TRBV7-2 and TRBJ1-2, with TRBD1 matching 7 bases. After removal of 2 bases from V and 0 bases from J, the junction contained 3 bases not matched to a gene. Germline V CDR1 and CDR2: SGHTA, FQGNSA. The CDR3 runs to 15 residues. The CDR3: CASSLRQGTNYGYTF. The CDR3 nucleotides are TGTGCCAGCAGCTTACGACAGGGCACTAACTATGGCTACACCTTC.

This chain connects TRBV6-1 to TRBJ1-5; TRBD1 matches at 9 bases. The J segment lost 0 bases and the V segment lost 4 bases, leaving 10 bases of the junction unmatched. This CDR3 comprises 18 residues. Germline V gives CDR1 MNHNS, CDR2 SASEGT. For the CDR3, the DNA is TGTGCCAGCAGTGGGCCGGGACAGGGATCATATAGCAATCAGCCCCAGCATTTT. Protein product: CASSGPGQGSYSNQPQHF.

This clonotype was picked up a small number of times. The genes are TRBV27 and TRBJ2-7; D is ambiguous. From germline, CDR1 is MNHEY and CDR2 SMNVEV (reference sequence). The germline V and J ends were trimmed by 5 bases and 1 base, with 12 bases remaining between them. This CDR3 has 14 residues. Here the CDR3 DNA reads TGTGCCAGCAGTCCCAGTATCGTTTCCTACGAGCAGTACTTC. This encodes CASSPSIVSYEQYF.

The chain has TRBV24-1 and TRBJ2-7; maybe TRBD1 (7 bases). CDR3 length equals 13 residues. The V end lost 10 bases, the J end lost 7 bases, and 19 bases lay between the germline ends. Per the germline V gene, CDR1 is KGHDR and CDR2 is SFDVKD. This chain's CDR3 is CATALTGRHEQYF. CDR3 coding DNA: TGTGCCACTGCGCTGACAGGGAGGCATGAGCAGTACTTC.

V gene TRBV14 combines with J gene TRBJ2-4; 7 bases are a match to TRBD1. TRBJ2-7 explains the end of the DNA better; the J call may be wrong. The germline V gene has CDR1 SGHDN and CDR2 FVKESK. This CDR3 region has 15 residues. The CDR3 here is CASSKRDSGAYEQYF. The CDR3 DNA sequence: TGTGCCAGCAGCAAACGGGACAGTGGGGCCTACGAGCAGTACTTC.